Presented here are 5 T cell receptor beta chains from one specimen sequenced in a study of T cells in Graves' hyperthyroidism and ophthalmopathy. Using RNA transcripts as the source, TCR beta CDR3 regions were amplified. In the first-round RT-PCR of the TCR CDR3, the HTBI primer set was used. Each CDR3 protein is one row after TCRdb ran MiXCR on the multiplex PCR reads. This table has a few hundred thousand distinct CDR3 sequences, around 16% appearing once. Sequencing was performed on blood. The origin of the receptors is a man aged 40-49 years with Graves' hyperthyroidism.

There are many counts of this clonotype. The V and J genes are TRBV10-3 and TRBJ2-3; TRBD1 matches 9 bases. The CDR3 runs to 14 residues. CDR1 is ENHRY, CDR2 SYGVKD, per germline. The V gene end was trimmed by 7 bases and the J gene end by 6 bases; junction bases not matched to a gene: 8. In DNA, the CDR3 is TGTGCCATCAAAGCCCGGGACAGGGTCGATACGCAGTATTTT. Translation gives CAIKARDRVDTQYF.

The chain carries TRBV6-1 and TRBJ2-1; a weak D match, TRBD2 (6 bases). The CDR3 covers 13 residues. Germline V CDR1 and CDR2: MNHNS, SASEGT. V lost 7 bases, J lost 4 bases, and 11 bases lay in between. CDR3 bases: TGTGCCAGCATCGGGGGACCTTACAATGAGCAGTTCTTC. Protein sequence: CASIGGPYNEQFF.

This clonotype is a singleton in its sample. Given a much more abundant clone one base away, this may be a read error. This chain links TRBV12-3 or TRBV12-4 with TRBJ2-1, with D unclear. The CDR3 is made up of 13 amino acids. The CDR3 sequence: CASTSTAYSEQFF. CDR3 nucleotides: TGTGCCAGCACTTCGACTGCTTACAGTGAGCAGTTCTTC.

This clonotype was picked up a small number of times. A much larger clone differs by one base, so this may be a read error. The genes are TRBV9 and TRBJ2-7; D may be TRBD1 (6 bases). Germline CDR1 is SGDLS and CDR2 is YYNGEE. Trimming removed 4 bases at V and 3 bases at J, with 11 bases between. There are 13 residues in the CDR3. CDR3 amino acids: CASSFGQNYEQYF. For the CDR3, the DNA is TGTGCCAGCAGCTTCGGACAGAACTACGAGCAGTACTTC.

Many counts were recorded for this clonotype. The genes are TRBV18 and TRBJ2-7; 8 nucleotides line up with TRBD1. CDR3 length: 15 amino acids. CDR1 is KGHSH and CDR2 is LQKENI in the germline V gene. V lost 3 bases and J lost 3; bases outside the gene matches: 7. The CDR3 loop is CASSPQGASNYEQYF. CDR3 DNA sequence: TGTGCCAGCTCACCCCAGGGGGCCTCTAACTACGAGCAGTACTTC.